Below, one T cell receptor (beta chain) is given with its context. Per the study methods: Clinicopathological groups differed in CDR3, with these differences serving to build a distant-metastasis classifier for papillary thyroid cancer. TCRdb re-called the PCR reads with MiXCR. It is TCRdb's table, rather than the study itself, that gives the V and J calls and clone size. The sample includes 15,000 or so clones, 23% of them seen just once. The sample belongs to a study of metastatic and nonmetastatic thyroid tumors. CDR3 length: 15 residues. CDR1 is MNHNS, CDR2 SASEGT, per germline. V lost 5 bases and J 0 bases, leaving 14 bases between the germline ends. Nobody among the patients had been given any treatment before thyroid surgery.

The receptor's source is a female donor with papillary thyroid cancer or a benign thyroid nodule (not recorded which). Some clones in this sample may be carry-over from other donors' samples. The sample taken for sequencing was tumor tissue. This chain joins TRBV6-1 and TRBJ2-7; no definite D call. For the CDR3, the DNA is TGTGCCAGCAGTACCCCTCGTGGCAGCTCCTACGAGCAGTACTTC. This sequence encodes CASSTPRGSSYEQYF.